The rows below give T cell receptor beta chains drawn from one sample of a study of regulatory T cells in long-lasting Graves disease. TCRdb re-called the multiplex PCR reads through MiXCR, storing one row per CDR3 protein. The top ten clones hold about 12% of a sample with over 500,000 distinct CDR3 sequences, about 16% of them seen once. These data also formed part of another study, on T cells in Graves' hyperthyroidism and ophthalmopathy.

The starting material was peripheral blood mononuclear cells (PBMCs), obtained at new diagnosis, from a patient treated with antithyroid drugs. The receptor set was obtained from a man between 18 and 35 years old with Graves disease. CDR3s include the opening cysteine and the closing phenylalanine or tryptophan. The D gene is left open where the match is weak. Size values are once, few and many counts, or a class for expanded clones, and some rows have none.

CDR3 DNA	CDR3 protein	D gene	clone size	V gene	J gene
TGCGCCAGCAGCCCCCTCGGGACTGGAACCGGGGAGCTGTTTTTT	CASSPLGTGTGELFF	-	many	TRBV5-1	TRBJ2-2
TGTGCCAGCAGCTTCGGGCCTCTCACAGATACGCAGTATTTT	CASSFGPLTDTQYF	-	many	TRBV5-6	TRBJ2-3
TGTGCCAGCAGTGATCAGAGAAACACTGAAGCTTTCTTT	CASSDQRNTEAFF	-	-	TRBV2	TRBJ1-1
TGTGCCAGCAGTGAATGGGTGGTCTCTGGGGCCAACGTCCTGACTTTC	CASSEWVVSGANVLTF	-	many	TRBV2	TRBJ2-6
TGTGCCAGCAGCCCGGGTCGACAGGGAATCTATGGCTACACCTTC	CASSPGRQGIYGYTF	TRBD1	many	TRBV27	TRBJ1-2
TGTGCCAGCAGTTTGTACAATCAGCCCCAGCATTTT	CASSLYNQPQHF	-	many	TRBV28	TRBJ1-5
TGTGCCAGCAGCCGCGTACTAGCGGGAGTTGAGACCCAGTACTTC	CASSRVLAGVETQYF	TRBD2	-	TRBV11-3	TRBJ2-5
TGTGCCAGCAGTTTGGGACAGGCAGAAGCAAACATTCAGTACTTC	CASSLGQAEANIQYF	TRBD1	many	TRBV28	TRBJ2-4
TGTGCCAGCTACGCCCTAGCGGGAGTTTTTGAGACCCAGTACTTC	CASYALAGVFETQYF	TRBD2	many	TRBV2	TRBJ2-5
TGTGCCAGCAGCTCTCCGGGGGTGGCAGGGGGCGGTCGAACTAATGAAAAACTGTTTTTT	CASSSPGVAGGGRTNEKLFF	TRBD1	-	TRBV7-2	TRBJ1-4
TGCAGTGCTAGGGCCCAGGCCAGCACAGATACGCAGTATTTT	CSARAQASTDTQYF	-	few	TRBV20-1	TRBJ2-3
TGTGCCAGCCCCGAAGGGGGACAGGGAGGTACCGGGGAGCTGTTTTTT	CASPEGGQGGTGELFF	TRBD1	-	TRBV6-4	TRBJ2-2
TGTGCCAGCAGTTTAGCGGCAGGGGGGAATAGGCCCCAGCATTTT	CASSLAAGGNRPQHF	TRBD1	few	TRBV12-3/TRBV12-4	TRBJ1-5
TGCAGCGTTGGACAGGGCTGGGGGATGAACACTGAAGCTTTCTTT	CSVGQGWGMNTEAFF	TRBD1	few	TRBV29-1	TRBJ1-1
TGTGCCAGCAGTTTACGGGGGAGTCAGCCCCAGCATTTT	CASSLRGSQPQHF	-	few	TRBV27	TRBJ1-5
TGTGCCAGTAAGCTGGAGGCAACTAATGAAAAACTGTTTTTT	CASKLEATNEKLFF	-	few	TRBV6-2/TRBV6-3	TRBJ1-4
TGCGCCAGCAGGCCTAAGTTCGAGGTCTACACCGAAGAGACCCAGTACTTC	CASRPKFEVYTEETQYF	-	few	TRBV5-1	TRBJ2-5